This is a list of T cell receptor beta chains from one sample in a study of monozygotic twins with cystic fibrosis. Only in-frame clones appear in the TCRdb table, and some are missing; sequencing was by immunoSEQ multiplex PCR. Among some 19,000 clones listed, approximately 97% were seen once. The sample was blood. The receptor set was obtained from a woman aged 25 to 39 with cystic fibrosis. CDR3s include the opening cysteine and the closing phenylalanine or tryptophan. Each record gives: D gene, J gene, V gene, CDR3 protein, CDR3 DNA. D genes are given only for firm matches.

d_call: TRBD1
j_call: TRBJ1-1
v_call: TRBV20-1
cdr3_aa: CSATGEIEAFF
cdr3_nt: TGCAGTGCCACAGGGGAGATTGAAGCTTTCTTT

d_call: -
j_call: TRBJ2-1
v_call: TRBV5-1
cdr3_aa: CASSLGRPNEQFF
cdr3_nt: TGCGCCAGCAGCTTGGGCAGACCCAATGAGCAGTTCTTC

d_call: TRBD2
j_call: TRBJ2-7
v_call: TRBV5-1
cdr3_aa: CASKDGIAGTYEQYF
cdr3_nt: TGCGCCAGCAAAGATGGGATAGCGGGGACCTACGAGCAGTACTTC

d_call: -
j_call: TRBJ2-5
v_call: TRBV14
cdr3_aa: CASSQGIRPAGETQYF
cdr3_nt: TGTGCCAGCAGCCAAGGTATCCGTCCAGCCGGGGAGACCCAGTACTTC

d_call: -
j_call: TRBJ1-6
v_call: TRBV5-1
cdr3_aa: CASSFAGTADYNSPLHF
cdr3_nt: TGCGCCAGCAGCTTTGCGGGAACGGCGGATTATAATTCACCCCTCCACTTT

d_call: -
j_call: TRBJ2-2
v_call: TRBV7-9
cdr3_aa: CARQGDTGELFF
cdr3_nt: TGTGCCAGACAGGGTGACACCGGGGAGCTGTTTTTT

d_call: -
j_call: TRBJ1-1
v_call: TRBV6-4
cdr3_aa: CASSVESNTEAFF
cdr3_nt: TGTGCCAGCAGTGTAGAATCAAACACTGAAGCTTTCTTT

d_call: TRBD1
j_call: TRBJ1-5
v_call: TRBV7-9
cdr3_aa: CASSSGTGENQPQHF
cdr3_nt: TGTGCCAGCAGCTCCGGGACAGGGGAGAATCAGCCCCAGCATTTT

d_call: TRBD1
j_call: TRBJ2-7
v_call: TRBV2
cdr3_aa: CASSGQGRSYEQYF
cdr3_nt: TGTGCCAGCAGTGGACAGGGTAGGTCCTACGAGCAGTACTTC

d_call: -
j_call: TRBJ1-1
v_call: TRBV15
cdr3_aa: CATREGGLDTEAFF
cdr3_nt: TGTGCCACCAGAGAGGGGGGGTTGGACACTGAAGCTTTCTTT